A selection of T cell receptor beta chains follows, all from one sample in a study of blood T cells in healthy people across ages. TCRdb processed the 5' RACE reads anew with MiXCR; each CDR3 protein has one entry. The table includes about 1,800,000 distinct CDR3 sequences, over 25% detected once. The sequenced sample was blood. The receptors were sampled from a woman aged 30 to 39 in good health. CDR3s include the opening cysteine and the closing phenylalanine or tryptophan. The order of the fields is V gene, clone size, J gene, D gene, CDR3 protein, CDR3 DNA. The D gene is left open where the match is weak. Clone size is given for some rows only: seen once, a few or many times, or a class if the clone is expanded.

V: TRBV15
size: few
J: TRBJ1-2
D: .
CDR3: CATSRALDEANYGYTF
DNA: TGTGCCACCAGCAGAGCCTTGGACGAAGCGAACTATGGCTACACCTTC

V: TRBV24-1
size: many
J: TRBJ2-5
D: .
CDR3: CATSDYKETQYF
DNA: TGTGCCACCAGTGATTATAAGGAGACCCAGTACTTC

V: TRBV10-2
size: few
J: TRBJ2-5
D: .
CDR3: CATIPTSGETQYF
DNA: TGCGCCACCATACCGACGTCTGGCGAGACCCAGTACTTC

V: TRBV4-3
size: few
J: TRBJ2-2
D: TRBD1
CDR3: CASSQGYRGNTGELFF
DNA: TGCGCCAGCAGCCAGGGATACAGGGGGAACACCGGGGAGCTGTTTTTT

V: TRBV5-1
size: once
J: TRBJ2-3
D: .
CDR3: CASSFDTGADTQYF
DNA: TGCGCCAGCAGCTTCGACACTGGGGCAGATACGCAGTATTTT

V: TRBV29-1
size: .
J: TRBJ1-4
D: TRBD1
CDR3: CSVGGKDRGQDEKLFF
DNA: TGCAGCGTTGGGGGTAAGGACAGGGGGCAGGATGAAAAACTGTTTTTT

V: TRBV4-1
size: few
J: TRBJ2-3
D: .
CDR3: CASSQEGSLRSTDTQYF
DNA: TGCGCCAGCAGCCAAGAGGGCAGCTTACGTAGCACAGATACGCAGTATTTT

V: TRBV12-5
size: few
J: TRBJ1-1
D: .
CDR3: CASGGGTTLFEAFF
DNA: TGTGCTAGTGGTGGGGGGACAACATTATTTGAAGCTTTCTTT

V: TRBV29-1
size: many
J: TRBJ2-7
D: .
CDR3: CSAEGGSYEQYF
DNA: TGCAGCGCCGAGGGGGGGTCCTACGAGCAGTACTTC

V: TRBV12-3/TRBV12-4
size: few
J: TRBJ1-1
D: .
CDR3: CASSLGGQGWTEAFF
DNA: TGTGCCAGCAGTTTAGGTGGGCAGGGATGGACTGAAGCTTTCTTT

V: TRBV6-2/TRBV6-3
size: few
J: TRBJ2-7
D: .
CDR3: CASSGEWSEQYF
DNA: TGTGCCAGCAGCGGGGAGTGGAGTGAGCAGTACTTC

V: TRBV10-3
size: .
J: TRBJ1-1
D: TRBD1
CDR3: CAIRDRANTEAFF
DNA: TGTGCCATCAGGGACAGGGCGAACACTGAAGCTTTCTTT

V: TRBV7-2
size: .
J: TRBJ2-7
D: .
CDR3: CVSSHDGQYEQYF
DNA: TGTGTCAGCAGCCACGACGGACAGTACGAGCAGTACTTC

V: TRBV29-1
size: .
J: TRBJ2-7
D: TRBD1
CDR3: CSVGGQGRHEQYF
DNA: TGCAGCGTTGGGGGACAGGGGAGGCACGAGCAGTACTTC

V: TRBV10-1
size: .
J: TRBJ2-5
D: TRBD2
CDR3: CASSEQRGLDRETQYF
DNA: TGCGCCAGCAGTGAGCAGCGGGGGTTAGACAGGGAGACCCAGTACTTC

V: TRBV20-1
size: many
J: TRBJ2-7
D: TRBD2
CDR3: CSARDTGLAGDEQYF
DNA: TGCAGTGCTAGAGATACGGGACTAGCGGGAGACGAGCAGTACTTC

V: TRBV20-1
size: few
J: TRBJ2-1
D: TRBD2
CDR3: CSARDLEGTSGRISYNEQFF
DNA: TGCAGTGCTAGAGATTTAGAAGGGACTAGCGGGAGGATTTCCTACAATGAGCAGTTCTTC

V: TRBV2
size: .
J: TRBJ1-4
D: TRBD1
CDR3: CASRKTGTGTEKLFF
DNA: TGTGCCAGCAGAAAAACCGGGACAGGGACTGAAAAACTGTTTTTT

V: TRBV7-2
size: .
J: TRBJ2-7
D: TRBD2
CDR3: CASSTGLGSYEQYF
DNA: TGTGCCAGCAGCACAGGACTAGGTTCCTACGAGCAGTACTTC

V: TRBV20-1
size: few
J: TRBJ2-3
D: TRBD2
CDR3: CSASPKAGGGTDTQYF
DNA: TGCAGTGCTAGCCCCAAAGCGGGGGGAGGCACAGATACGCAGTATTTT

V: TRBV6-6
size: many
J: TRBJ2-1
D: TRBD2
CDR3: CASILAGSDNEQFF
DNA: TGTGCCAGCATTCTAGCGGGATCAGACAATGAGCAGTTCTTC

V: TRBV5-5
size: many
J: TRBJ2-5
D: TRBD2
CDR3: CASSSTGTSEETQYF
DNA: TGTGCCAGCAGTTCGACCGGGACTAGCGAAGAGACCCAGTACTTC

V: TRBV7-2
size: few
J: TRBJ1-2
D: TRBD1
CDR3: CASSSGTGGLANYGYTF
DNA: TGTGCCAGCAGCTCCGGGACAGGGGGTCTAGCTAACTATGGCTACACCTTC

V: TRBV19
size: few
J: TRBJ2-1
D: TRBD2
CDR3: CASSIGGAGGNEQFF
DNA: TGTGCCAGTAGTATAGGAGGAGCGGGGGGGAATGAGCAGTTCTTC

V: TRBV3-1
size: many
J: TRBJ2-7
D: TRBD2
CDR3: CASSLRKVGGGSDEQYF
DNA: TGTGCCAGCAGCCTCCGGAAGGTTGGCGGGGGGTCGGACGAGCAGTACTTC

V: TRBV12-3/TRBV12-4
size: .
J: TRBJ2-5
D: .
CDR3: CASSLYEETQYF
DNA: TGTGCCAGCAGTTTATACGAGGAGACCCAGTACTTC

V: TRBV7-9
size: few
J: TRBJ1-2
D: TRBD1
CDR3: CASSLVQGQGDGYTF
DNA: TGTGCCAGCAGCTTAGTCCAGGGACAGGGTGATGGCTACACCTTC

V: TRBV29-1
size: .
J: TRBJ1-1
D: TRBD1
CDR3: CSVEGGQGIGAFF
DNA: TGCAGCGTTGAAGGGGGACAGGGAATCGGAGCTTTCTTT

V: TRBV9
size: .
J: TRBJ2-2
D: TRBD2
CDR3: CASSPPLQLAGFTGERFF
DNA: TGTGCCAGCAGCCCCCCACTCCAACTAGCGGGTTTCACCGGGGAGCGGTTTTTT

V: TRBV12-3/TRBV12-4
size: .
J: TRBJ1-4
D: .
CDR3: CASSLAPRDEKLFF
DNA: TGTGCCAGCAGTTTAGCTCCGCGGGATGAAAAACTGTTTTTT

V: TRBV4-2
size: few
J: TRBJ1-2
D: .
CDR3: CASSQDRAPGGYTF
DNA: TGTGCCAGCAGCCAAGACAGGGCCCCCGGAGGCTACACCTTC

V: TRBV5-1
size: few
J: TRBJ1-1
D: .
CDR3: CASSLGGQLVEAFF
DNA: TGCGCCAGCAGCCTGGGAGGACAGCTAGTTGAAGCTTTCTTT

V: TRBV19
size: .
J: TRBJ2-7
D: .
CDR3: CASSIGGGTSYEQYF
DNA: TGTGCCAGTAGTATAGGCGGCGGGACCTCCTACGAGCAGTACTTC

V: TRBV5-6
size: many
J: TRBJ2-6
D: .
CDR3: CASSLDMGTYSSGANVLTF
DNA: TGTGCCAGCAGCTTGGATATGGGGACATACAGCTCTGGGGCCAACGTCCTGACTTTC

V: TRBV11-2
size: .
J: TRBJ2-2
D: .
CDR3: CASSDRLENTGELFF
DNA: TGTGCCAGCAGCGACAGACTAGAGAACACCGGGGAGCTGTTTTTT

V: TRBV6-6
size: many
J: TRBJ1-1
D: .
CDR3: CASSYGENTEAFF
DNA: TGTGCCAGCAGTTACGGCGAGAACACTGAAGCTTTCTTT

V: TRBV7-2
size: once
J: TRBJ2-6
D: TRBD1
CDR3: CVSSDRGMDGANVLTF
DNA: TGTGTCAGCTCAGACAGGGGGATGGATGGGGCCAACGTCCTGACTTTC

V: TRBV7-9
size: few
J: TRBJ2-7
D: TRBD2
CDR3: CASSTSSGSYEQYF
DNA: TGTGCCAGCAGTACGTCTAGCGGCTCCTACGAGCAGTACTTC

V: TRBV29-1
size: many
J: TRBJ2-1
D: .
CDR3: CSVGGGEQFF
DNA: TGCAGTGTTGGAGGGGGTGAGCAGTTCTTC

V: TRBV4-1
size: .
J: TRBJ2-3
D: TRBD2
CDR3: CASSQEGGYDEADTQYF
DNA: TGCGCCAGCAGCCAAGAGGGGGGGTACGACGAGGCAGATACGCAGTATTTT

V: TRBV7-2
size: few
J: TRBJ2-2
D: TRBD1
CDR3: CASSSRTGGHTGELFF
DNA: TGTGCCAGCAGCTCGAGGACAGGGGGCCACACCGGGGAGCTGTTTTTT

V: TRBV4-1
size: .
J: TRBJ1-5
D: TRBD1
CDR3: CATPTGYQPQHF
DNA: TGCGCCACCCCGACAGGGTATCAGCCCCAGCATTTT

V: TRBV29-1
size: few
J: TRBJ2-5
D: TRBD2
CDR3: CSVTLSSDYERGGQETQYF
DNA: TGCAGCGTTACTCTGTCATCAGACTATGAGCGGGGGGGCCAAGAGACCCAGTACTTC

V: TRBV20-1
size: .
J: TRBJ1-2
D: .
CDR3: CSARVPHAWANYGYTF
DNA: TGCAGTGCTAGAGTTCCACATGCGTGGGCTAACTATGGCTACACCTTC

V: TRBV12-3/TRBV12-4
size: few
J: TRBJ2-7
D: TRBD2
CDR3: CASSRAGTSSFYEQYF
DNA: TGTGCCAGCAGCCGAGCCGGGACTAGCAGTTTCTACGAGCAGTACTTC

V: TRBV14
size: .
J: TRBJ2-4
D: .
CDR3: CASSRLVGPLNIQYF
DNA: TGTGCCAGCAGCCGTTTGGTGGGTCCACTAAACATTCAGTACTTC

V: TRBV3-1
size: many
J: TRBJ1-2
D: TRBD1
CDR3: CASSPRQGGGYTF
DNA: TGTGCCAGCAGCCCCCGACAGGGTGGTGGCTACACCTTC

V: TRBV28
size: .
J: TRBJ2-7
D: TRBD2
CDR3: CASILAVGRYEQYF
DNA: TGTGCCAGCATACTAGCGGTAGGCAGGTACGAGCAGTACTTC

V: TRBV14
size: .
J: TRBJ1-4
D: .
CDR3: CASSQNPADPLFF
DNA: TGTGCCAGCAGCCAAAACCCCGCCGACCCGCTGTTTTTT

V: TRBV12-3/TRBV12-4
size: .
J: TRBJ1-1
D: .
CDR3: CASSFFNSLMNEAFF
DNA: TGTGCCAGCAGTTTTTTCAACAGCCTAATGAATGAAGCTTTCTTT